The following is a TCR beta chain sequence with its context. This table comes from immunoSEQ multiplex PCR, and its TCRdb copy is limited to in-frame clones, with some not included. This sample has about 100,000 clones, with roughly nine tenths found just once. The sample belongs to a study of blood T cell repertoires in COVID-19. As for the study in general: There were acute and convalescent COVID-19 samples, and they came from the United States, Italy and Spain. PBMCs, B-cell-depleted T cells, or T cells were the source of the cDNA or gDNA that made up the material.

Trimming pared 4 bases from V and 0 bases from J, leaving 11 bases between. The CDR3 is 14 residues long. Germline CDR1 reads SGHDT; CDR2 reads YYEEEE. The sequence was collected from a man aged 25-45 years in a cohort sampled during active COVID-19. Sequencing was done on a sample of peripheral blood. The chain combines TRBV5-6 with TRBJ2-7; D ambiguous. CDR3 protein: CASSETPSSYEQYF. In DNA form, the CDR3 reads TGTGCCAGCAGCGAGACTCCCAGCTCCTACGAGCAGTACTTC.